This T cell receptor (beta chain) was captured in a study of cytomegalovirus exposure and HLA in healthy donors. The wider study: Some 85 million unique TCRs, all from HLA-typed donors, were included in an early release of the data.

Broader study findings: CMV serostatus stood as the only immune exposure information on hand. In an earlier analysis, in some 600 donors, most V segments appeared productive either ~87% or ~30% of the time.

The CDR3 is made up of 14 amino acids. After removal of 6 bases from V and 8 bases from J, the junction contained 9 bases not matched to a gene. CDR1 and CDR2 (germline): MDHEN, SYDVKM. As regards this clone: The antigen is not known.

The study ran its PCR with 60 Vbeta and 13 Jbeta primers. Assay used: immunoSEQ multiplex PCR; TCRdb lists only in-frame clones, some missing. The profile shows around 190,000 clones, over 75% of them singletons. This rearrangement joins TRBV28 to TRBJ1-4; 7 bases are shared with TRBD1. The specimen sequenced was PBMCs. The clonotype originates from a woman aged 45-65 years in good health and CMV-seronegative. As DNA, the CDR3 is TGTGCCAGCAGGGGGGGACAGTTTAAAGAAAAACTGTTTTTT. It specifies CASRGGQFKEKLFF.